These 7 T cell receptor beta chains originate from one sample sequenced in a study of cytomegalovirus exposure and HLA in healthy donors. Primers included in the PCR were 60 Vbeta and 13 Jbeta primers. Libraries were prepared by immunoSEQ multiplex PCR; TCRdb keeps only in-frame clonotypes and omits some of them. The table has about 200,000 clones, around four fifths seen once. The sequencing sample was made of PBMCs. Receptors were obtained from a man in his fifties in good health and CMV-seronegative.

The chain couples TRBV5-1 to TRBJ2-3; TRBD1 matches 7 bases. There are 15 residues in the CDR3. Germline CDR1 SGHRS, CDR2 YFSETQ. V lost 0 bases to trimming and J lost 4 bases; unmatched junction nucleotides: 5. The CDR3 sequence: CASSLARGNADTQYF. Here the CDR3 DNA reads TGCGCCAGCAGCTTGGCCAGGGGGAATGCAGATACGCAGTATTTT. The complete variable domain, with remaining parts taken from reference TRBV5-1 and TRBJ2-3, reads KAGVTQTPRYLIKTRGQQVTLSCSPISGHRSVSWYQQTPGQGLQFLFEYFSETQRNKGNFPGRFSGRQFSNSRSEMNVSTLELGDSALYLCASSLARGNADTQYFGPGTRLTVL.

The CDR3 DNA reads as TGTGCCAGCCAGCTTAGTAGCGGGAGGGCCCTCGGGTACGAGCAGTACTTC. Translation: CASQLSSGRALGYEQYF. J is TRBJ2-7 and V is TRBV13, with TRBD2 matching over 11 bases. Germline assignment: CDR1 PRHDT and CDR2 FYEKMQ (reference sequence). This CDR3 has 17 amino acids. With 8 bases clipped from V and 4 bases from J, the junction kept 16 bases outside the gene matches. Using reference TRBV13 and TRBJ2-7 for the parts outside the CDR3, the full variable domain is AAGVIQSPRHLIKEKRETATLKCYPIPRHDTVYWYQQGPGQDPQFLISFYEKMQSDKGSIPDRFSAQQFSDYHSELNMSSLELGDSALYFCASQLSSGRALGYEQYFGPGTRLTVT.

This chain uses TRBV29-1 with TRBJ2-3, with a possible D match to TRBD2 (6 bases). This CDR3 is built from 15 residues. In germline, CDR1 is SQVTM, CDR2 ANQGSEA. Trimming left V 1 base short and J 4 bases short, with 15 bases between. Here the CDR3 DNA reads TGCAGCGTTGAAGGTCACGGGAGATCGGCAGATACGCAGTATTTT. This sequence encodes CSVEGHGRSADTQYF.

The V and J genes are TRBV28 and TRBJ1-4; unclear D gene. CDR3 length equals 13 residues. Trimming stripped 6 bases from V and 5 bases from J, with 10 bases between. Per the germline V gene, CDR1 is MDHEN and CDR2 is SYDVKM. CDR3 in amino acids: CASSRSLNEKLFF. The CDR3, as DNA: TGTGCCAGCAGCCGAAGTCTAAATGAAAAACTGTTTTTT. Based on the CDR3 plus reference TRBV28 and TRBJ1-4, the full variable domain is DVKVTQSSRYLVKRTGEKVFLECVQDMDHENMFWYRQDPGLGLRLIYFSYDVKMKEKGDIPEGYSVSREKKERFSLILESASTNQTSMYLCASSRSLNEKLFFGSGTQLSVL.

V gene TRBV13 combines with J gene TRBJ2-5; TRBD2 agrees at 10 bases. Trimming took 11 bases from V and 3 from J; bases not matched to a gene: 9. The CDR3 loop spans 14 amino acids. The germline V gene has CDR1 PRHDT and CDR2 FYEKMQ (reference sequence). The CDR3 DNA sequence: TGTGCCTCTTCACTAGCGGGAATTGAAGAGACCCAGTACTTC. Its translation is CASSLAGIEETQYF.

This chain links TRBV6-5 with TRBJ2-7, with 15 bases lining up with TRBD2. Looked up from germline, CDR1 is MNHEY and CDR2 is SVGAGI. Trimming took 2 bases from V and 6 from J; bases not matched to a gene: 2. CDR3 length: 15 amino acids. The CDR3 sequence: CASSYGLAGGGEQYF. CDR3 nucleotide sequence: TGTGCCAGCAGTTACGGACTAGCGGGAGGGGGCGAGCAGTACTTC.

This clone was recorded a few times. The genes are TRBV19 and TRBJ2-7, with D maybe TRBD2 (5 bases). V lost 2 bases, J lost 1 base, and 12 bases lay in between. CDR1 is LNHDA and CDR2 is SQIVND in the germline V gene (reference sequence). The CDR3 loop spans 15 amino acids. The CDR3 coding sequence is TGTGCCAGTAGTATATTCGCGGGTAATTCCTACGAGCAGTACTTC. Protein: CASSIFAGNSYEQYF.